The 25 T cell receptor beta chains given below trace back to one sample, sequenced in a study of cytomegalovirus exposure and HLA in healthy donors. A multiplex PCR was run with 60 Vbeta primers and 13 Jbeta primers. Produced via immunoSEQ multiplex PCR; TCRdb's table is partial and in-frame only. The repertoire holds approximately 210,000 clones, about three quarters seen once, with around 2.2% in the top ten. Sequencing used PBMCs. These receptors originate from a woman aged 25 to 39 in good health and CMV-seropositive.

The chain has TRBV10-3 and TRBJ2-5, with TRBD1 matching 8 bases. CDR1 ENHRY and CDR2 SYGVKD come from the germline V gene. V dropped 6 bases and J dropped 2; count of bases not matched to a gene: 11. The CDR3 spans 16 residues. Here the CDR3 reads CAIRPDRGNDQETQYF. The CDR3 DNA is TGTGCCATCAGACCCGACAGGGGTAATGATCAAGAGACCCAGTACTTC.

The chain uses TRBV2 and TRBJ1-5; TRBD1 matches at 8 bases. J was trimmed by 2 bases and V by 5 bases; bases with no gene match: 5. Germline assignment: CDR1 SNHLY and CDR2 FYNNEI. The CDR3 is made up of 15 amino acids. The CDR3: CASSLDRGGNQPQHF. DNA of the CDR3: TGTGCCAGCAGTCTCGACAGGGGTGGCAATCAGCCCCAGCATTTT.

The chain combines TRBV7-2 with TRBJ2-3; 11 bases match TRBD2. Germline V lookup: CDR1 SGHTA, CDR2 FQGNSA. The CDR3 spans 18 residues. V was clipped by 1 base and J by 1 base; unmatched bases: 7. The CDR3 loop reads CASSLGTLAGGGTDTQYF. The CDR3 DNA follows: TGTGCCAGCAGCTTAGGAACTCTAGCGGGAGGTGGCACAGATACGCAGTATTTT. Complete variable domain (other parts from reference TRBV7-2 and TRBJ2-3): GAGVSQSPSNKVTEKGKDVELRCDPISGHTALYWYRQSLGQGLEFLIYFQGNSAPDKSGLPSDRFSAERTGGSVSTLTIQRTQQEDSAVYLCASSLGTLAGGGTDTQYFGPGTRLTVL.

The chain uses TRBV7-6 and TRBJ1-5; 7 bases map to TRBD1. This CDR3 is 15 amino acids long. CDR1 and CDR2 (germline): SGHVS, FNYEAQ. J was trimmed by 4 bases and V by 5 bases; bases with no gene match: 8. Written as DNA, the CDR3 is TGTGCCAGCAGCCTCCGGGACAGAGAAAATCAGCCCCAGCATTTT. Translating it yields CASSLRDRENQPQHF.

V usage is TRBV7-8 and J usage is TRBJ1-5; D ambiguous. V was clipped by 1 base and J by 7 bases, with 17 bases between them. The CDR3 consists of 16 residues. CDR1 is SGHVS, CDR2 FQNEAQ, per germline. CDR3 nucleotide sequence: TGTGCCAGCAGCTTAGAGGCAGGTAGTTTCAAGCAGCCCCAGCATTTT. It specifies CASSLEAGSFKQPQHF.

The J gene is TRBJ2-1, the V gene TRBV5-1; D is perhaps TRBD1 (6 bases). This CDR3 contains 15 residues. The germline V gene has CDR1 SGHRS and CDR2 YFSETQ. Trimming took 2 bases from V and 5 from J, leaving 14 bases between them. CDR3 in amino acids: CASSFLTPGDNEQFF. For the CDR3, the DNA is TGCGCCAGCAGCTTCCTTACGCCAGGGGACAATGAGCAGTTCTTC.

The genes are TRBV25-1 and TRBJ1-1; TRBD1 matches at 9 bases. The CDR3 totals 13 residues. Germline V gene sequence: CDR1 MGHDK, CDR2 SYGVNS. V gave up 7 bases and J gave up 2 bases; unmatched junction bases: 2. The CDR3: CASNRGLNTEAFF. The CDR3 DNA follows: TGTGCCAGCAACAGGGGGCTTAACACTGAAGCTTTCTTT.

This chain uses TRBV18 with TRBJ2-5; TRBD2 matches 10 bases. This CDR3 spans 15 amino acids. Germline V CDR1 and CDR2: KGHSH, LQKENI. J lost 5 bases, V lost 2 bases, and 5 bases had no gene match. Here the CDR3 reads CASSPILAGEETQYF. The CDR3 DNA sequence: TGTGCCAGCTCACCAATCCTAGCGGGAGAGGAGACCCAGTACTTC.

The chain couples TRBV25-1 to TRBJ2-7; 10 nucleotides align to TRBD2. This CDR3 is 16 amino acids long. Germline V gene lookup returns CDR1 MGHDK and CDR2 SYGVNS. Germline trimming cut 0 bases from V and 7 bases from J; bases unmatched to any gene: 9. CDR3 in DNA: TGTGCCAGCAGTGAATATAGCGGGCTAGCGGGAGATGAGCAGTACTTC. Its translation is CASSEYSGLAGDEQYF.

This rearrangement joins TRBV7-8 to TRBJ2-5, with 9 bases identical to TRBD2. The V segment lost 5 bases and the J segment 4 bases; nucleotides outside the gene matches: 5. The CDR3 extends over 14 amino acids. Germline V gene lookup returns CDR1 SGHVS and CDR2 FQNEAQ. The chain's CDR3 is CASSAIAGAETQYF. The CDR3 DNA reads as TGTGCCAGCAGCGCGATAGCGGGAGCAGAGACCCAGTACTTC.

This chain links TRBV2 with TRBJ1-2; 10 bases line up with TRBD1. Germline V gene data show CDR1 as SNHLY and CDR2 as FYNNEI. CDR3 size: 14 residues. Trimming removed 5 bases from V and 3 bases from J; junction bases left unmatched: 3. CDR3 bases: TGTGCCAGCAGTTGGGACAGGGGCTACTATGGCTACACCTTC. It codes for CASSWDRGYYGYTF.

The chain recombines TRBV6-1 with TRBJ1-2, with 12 bases fitting TRBD1. Trimming at V came to 0 bases and at J to 7 bases, leaving 6 bases not matched to a gene. This CDR3 has 16 amino acids. From germline, CDR1 is MNHNS and CDR2 SASEGT. The CDR3 DNA follows: TGTGCCAGCAGTGAAGCGCGCGGGACAGGGGGCTTTGGCTACACCTTC. Residues: CASSEARGTGGFGYTF.

This chain links TRBV29-1 with TRBJ1-2; D gene ambiguous. The CDR3 runs to 10 residues. V lost 6 bases, J lost 7 bases, and 9 bases lay in between. The V gene's germline CDR1 is SQVTM and CDR2 ANQGSEA. This chain's CDR3 is CSVRLGGYTF. CDR3 coding DNA: TGCAGCGTGAGGCTAGGTGGCTACACCTTC.

The rearrangement uses TRBV30 and TRBJ1-2; no reliable D call. Trimming removed 1 base from V and 5 bases from J, with 23 bases in between. The CDR3 runs 17 residues. The germline V gene encodes CDR1 GTSNPN and CDR2 SVGIG (reference sequence). CDR3 in DNA: TGTGCCTGGAGTGGACAACCTTCGCCGGGGAAAGGGTATGGCTACACCTTC. It encodes CAWSGQPSPGKGYGYTF.

The table lists this clone with a count of one. The chain combines TRBV29-1 with TRBJ2-4, with 12 bases matching TRBD2. V was pared by 1 base and J by 1 base, with 5 bases of the junction left unmatched. The CDR3 totals 17 residues. The germline V gene has CDR1 SQVTM and CDR2 ANQGSEA. The CDR3 sequence is CSVEGSSGRGAKNIQYF. DNA for the CDR3: TGCAGCGTTGAAGGGTCTAGCGGGAGGGGGGCCAAAAACATTCAGTACTTC. The whole variable domain, remainder taken from reference TRBV29-1 and TRBJ2-4, is SAVISQKPSRDICQRGTSLTIQCQVDSQVTMMFWYRQQPGQSLTLIATANQGSEATYESGFVIDKFPISRPNLTFSTLTVSNMSPEDSSIYLCSVEGSSGRGAKNIQYFGAGTRLSVL.

V is TRBV6-6 and J is TRBJ1-4; D is unresolved. The germline CDR1 and CDR2 sequences are MNHNY and SVGAGI (reference sequence). This CDR3 contains 12 residues. V lost 5 bases and J lost 8, with 9 bases in between. CDR3: CASSTFEEKLFF. The CDR3 DNA reads as TGTGCCAGCAGTACGTTTGAGGAAAAACTGTTTTTT.

This clone was observed at least ten times. V is TRBV4-1 and J is TRBJ2-7; TRBD2 aligns across 12 bases. The CDR3 loop spans 18 amino acids. From germline, CDR1 is MGHRA and CDR2 YSYEKL. V dropped 4 bases and J dropped 0; count of bases not matched to a gene: 10. CDR3 region: CASSPWGLAGIDSYEQYF. The CDR3 DNA sequence: TGCGCCAGCAGCCCTTGGGGACTAGCGGGTATTGACTCCTACGAGCAGTACTTC.

The J gene is TRBJ1-4, the V gene TRBV19, with 7 bases matching TRBD1. J was trimmed by 3 bases and V by 1 base; bases with no gene match: 2. This CDR3 is 15 amino acids long. CDR1 and CDR2 (germline): LNHDA, SQIVND (reference sequence). The CDR3 bases are TGTGCCAGTAGTATAGTGGGGACAGCTAATGAAAAACTGTTTTTT. It codes for CASSIVGTANEKLFF.

The V and J genes are TRBV5-5 and TRBJ2-2; perhaps TRBD1 as D (5 bases). Germline lookup yields CDR1 SGHKS and CDR2 YYEKEE (reference sequence). The CDR3 sequence is 13 residues long. The V end was cut by 1 base, the J end by 9 bases, with 10 bases between. The CDR3 bases are TGTGCCAGCAGCTTGATAGGGGAATGGGAGCTGTTTTTT. It encodes CASSLIGEWELFF.

The table lists this clone with a few counts. V usage is TRBV10-3 and J usage is TRBJ1-3, with D tentatively TRBD1 (6 bases). The germline V gene has CDR1 ENHRY and CDR2 SYGVKD. The V end lost 7 bases, the J end lost 3 bases, and 13 bases lay between the germline ends. The CDR3 runs to 14 residues. As DNA, the CDR3 is TGTGCCATCACTTTGGAGGACAGTGGAAACACCATATATTTT. This gives the protein CAITLEDSGNTIYF.

The rearrangement joins TRBV4-1 to TRBJ2-1; 10 nucleotides align to TRBD2. This CDR3 spans 17 amino acids. In germline, CDR1 is MGHRA, CDR2 YSYEKL. J lost 7 bases, V lost 0 bases, and 9 bases had no gene match. The CDR3 spells CASSQDDWASGGNEQFF. The CDR3 DNA is TGCGCCAGCAGCCAAGATGATTGGGCTAGCGGGGGTAATGAGCAGTTCTTC.

The chain has TRBV4-3 and TRBJ2-6; possibly TRBD1 for D (5 bases). V was trimmed by 4 bases and J by 0 bases, leaving 13 bases between them. The germline V gene encodes CDR1 LGHNA and CDR2 YSLEER. CDR3 size: 17 residues. The CDR3 is CASSPGHQGSGANVLTF. As DNA, the CDR3 is TGCGCCAGCAGCCCCGGACACCAGGGCTCTGGGGCCAACGTCCTGACTTTC.

CDR3 residues: CASSVGTSGRSYEQYF. Here the CDR3 DNA reads TGTGCCAGCAGCGTAGGGACTAGCGGGAGAAGTTACGAGCAGTACTTC. The chain uses TRBV9 and TRBJ2-7; 13 positions match TRBD2. This CDR3 is built from 16 residues. V lost 0 bases to trimming and J lost 4 bases; unmatched junction nucleotides: 4. Germline values: CDR1 SGDLS, CDR2 YYNGEE.

In its sample, this clone was seen once. V is TRBV25-1 and J is TRBJ2-5; 9 bases match TRBD1. This CDR3 comprises 15 residues. Trimming removed 1 base from V and 11 bases from J; junction bases left unmatched: 11. CDR1 is MGHDK and CDR2 is SYGVNS in the germline V gene. The CDR3 DNA reads as TGTGCCAGCAGTGAATTTGGACAGGGGTCGCTGAAGCAGTACTTC. Its translation: CASSEFGQGSLKQYF.

The gene calls are TRBV19 and TRBJ2-1; 8 bases are a match to TRBD2. Germline-derived CDR1 and CDR2 are LNHDA and SQIVND (reference sequence). Trimming took 5 bases from V and 15 from J; bases not matched to a gene: 9. The CDR3 consists of 12 residues. The CDR3 is CASSLGSGSTFF. Here the CDR3 DNA reads TGTGCCAGTAGTCTAGGGAGCGGGAGTACGTTCTTC.